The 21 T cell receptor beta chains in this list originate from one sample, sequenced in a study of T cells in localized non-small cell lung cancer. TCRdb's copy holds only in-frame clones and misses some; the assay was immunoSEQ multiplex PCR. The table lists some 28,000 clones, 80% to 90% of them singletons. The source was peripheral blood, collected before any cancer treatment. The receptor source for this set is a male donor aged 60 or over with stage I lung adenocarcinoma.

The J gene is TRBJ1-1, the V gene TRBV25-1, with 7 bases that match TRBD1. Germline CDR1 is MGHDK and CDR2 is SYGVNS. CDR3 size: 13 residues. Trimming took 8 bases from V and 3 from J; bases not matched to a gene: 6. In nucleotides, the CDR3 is TGTGCCAGCCGACGACAGGGTTACACTGAAGCTTTCTTT. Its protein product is CASRRQGYTEAFF. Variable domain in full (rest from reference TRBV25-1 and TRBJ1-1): EADIYQTPRYLVIGTGKKITLECSQTMGHDKMYWYQQDPGMELHLIHYSYGVNSTEKGDLSSESTVSRIRTEHFPLTLESARPSHTSQYLCASRRQGYTEAFFGQGTRLTVV.

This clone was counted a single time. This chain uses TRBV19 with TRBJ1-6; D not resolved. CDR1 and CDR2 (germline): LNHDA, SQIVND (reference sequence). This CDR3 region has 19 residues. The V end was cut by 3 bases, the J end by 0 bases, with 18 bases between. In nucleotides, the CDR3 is TGTGCCAGTAGTATTCGGGCACCGATGGGGAGCTCCTATAATTCACCCCTCCACTTT. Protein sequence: CASSIRAPMGSSYNSPLHF.

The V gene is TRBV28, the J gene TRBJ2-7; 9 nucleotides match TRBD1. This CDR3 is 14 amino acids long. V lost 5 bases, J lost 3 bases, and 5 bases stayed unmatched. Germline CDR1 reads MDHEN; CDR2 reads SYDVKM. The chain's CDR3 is CASSPWTGDYEQYF. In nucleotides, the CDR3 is TGTGCCAGCAGTCCCTGGACAGGGGACTACGAGCAGTACTTC.

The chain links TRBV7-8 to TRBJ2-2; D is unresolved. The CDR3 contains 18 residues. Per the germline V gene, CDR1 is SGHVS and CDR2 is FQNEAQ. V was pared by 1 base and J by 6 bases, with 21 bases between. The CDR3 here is CASSLGQPRSAPAGELFF. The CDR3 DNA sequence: TGTGCCAGCAGCTTAGGTCAGCCCAGATCCGCGCCGGCCGGGGAGCTGTTTTTT.

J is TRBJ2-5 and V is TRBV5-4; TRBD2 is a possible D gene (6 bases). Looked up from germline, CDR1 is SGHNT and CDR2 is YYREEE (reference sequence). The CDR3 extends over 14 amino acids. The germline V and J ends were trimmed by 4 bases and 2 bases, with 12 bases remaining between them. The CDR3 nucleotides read TGTGCCAGCAGCCCCGCGGGGCGTCAAGAGACCCAGTACTTC. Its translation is CASSPAGRQETQYF.

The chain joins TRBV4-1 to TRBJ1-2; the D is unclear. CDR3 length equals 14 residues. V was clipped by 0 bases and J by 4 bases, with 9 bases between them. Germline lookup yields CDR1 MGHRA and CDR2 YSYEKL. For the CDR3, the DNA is TGCGCCAGCAGCCAAGAAAGAGGGCCCTATGGCTACACCTTC. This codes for CASSQERGPYGYTF.

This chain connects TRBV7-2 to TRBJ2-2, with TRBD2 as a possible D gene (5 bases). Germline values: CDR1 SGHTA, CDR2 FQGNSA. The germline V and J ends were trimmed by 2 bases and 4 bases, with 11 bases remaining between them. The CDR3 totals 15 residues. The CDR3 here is CASSLNVAGTGELFF. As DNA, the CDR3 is TGTGCCAGCAGCTTAAATGTGGCGGGCACCGGGGAGCTGTTTTTT.

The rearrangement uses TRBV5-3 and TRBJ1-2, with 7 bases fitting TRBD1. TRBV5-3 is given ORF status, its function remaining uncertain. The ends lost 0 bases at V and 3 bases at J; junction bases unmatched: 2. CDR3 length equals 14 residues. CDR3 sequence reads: CARSLVQGYYGYTF. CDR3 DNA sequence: TGTGCCAGAAGCTTGGTACAGGGGTACTATGGCTACACCTTC.

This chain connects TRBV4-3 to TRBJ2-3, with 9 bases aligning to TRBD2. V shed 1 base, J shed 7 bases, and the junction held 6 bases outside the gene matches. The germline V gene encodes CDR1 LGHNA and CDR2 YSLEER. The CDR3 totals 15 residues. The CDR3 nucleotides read TGCGCCAGCAGCCAAGGCGGGGGGGCCCTGAATACGCAGTATTTT. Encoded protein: CASSQGGGALNTQYF.

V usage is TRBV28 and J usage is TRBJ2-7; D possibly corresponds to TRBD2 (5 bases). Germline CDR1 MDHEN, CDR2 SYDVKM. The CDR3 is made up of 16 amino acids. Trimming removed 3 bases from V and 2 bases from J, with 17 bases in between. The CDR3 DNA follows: TGTGCCAGCAGTTTTGTGGGAGCATCAAATCCCTACGAGCAGTACTTC. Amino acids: CASSFVGASNPYEQYF.

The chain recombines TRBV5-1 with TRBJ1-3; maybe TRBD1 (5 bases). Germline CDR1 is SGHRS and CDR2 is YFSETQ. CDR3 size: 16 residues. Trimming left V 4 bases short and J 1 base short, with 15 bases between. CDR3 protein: CASSVTTGLSGNTIYF. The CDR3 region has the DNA TGCGCCAGCAGCGTAACTACAGGCCTTTCTGGAAACACCATATATTTT.

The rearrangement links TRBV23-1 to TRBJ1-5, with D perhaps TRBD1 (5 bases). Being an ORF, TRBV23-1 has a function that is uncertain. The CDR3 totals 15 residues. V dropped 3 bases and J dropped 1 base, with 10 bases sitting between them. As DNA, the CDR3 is TGCGCCAGCAGTCAGGGGACTACGAGCAATCAGCCCCAGCATTTT. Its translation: CASSQGTTSNQPQHF.

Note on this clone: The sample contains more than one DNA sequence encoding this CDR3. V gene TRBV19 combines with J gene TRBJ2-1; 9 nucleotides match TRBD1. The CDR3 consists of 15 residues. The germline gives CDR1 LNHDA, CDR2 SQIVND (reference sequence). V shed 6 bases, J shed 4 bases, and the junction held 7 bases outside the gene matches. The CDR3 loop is CASSPRTGVYNEQFF. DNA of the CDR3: TGTGCCAGTAGCCCCCGGACAGGGGTATACAATGAGCAGTTCTTC.

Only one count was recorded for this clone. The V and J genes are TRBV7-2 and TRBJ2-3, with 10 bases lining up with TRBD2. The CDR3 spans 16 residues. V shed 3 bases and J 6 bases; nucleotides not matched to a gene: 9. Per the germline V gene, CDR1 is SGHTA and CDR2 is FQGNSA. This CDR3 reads CASSFLAGASGDTQYF. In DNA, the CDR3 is TGTGCCAGCAGCTTTCTAGCGGGGGCCTCGGGGGATACGCAGTATTTT.

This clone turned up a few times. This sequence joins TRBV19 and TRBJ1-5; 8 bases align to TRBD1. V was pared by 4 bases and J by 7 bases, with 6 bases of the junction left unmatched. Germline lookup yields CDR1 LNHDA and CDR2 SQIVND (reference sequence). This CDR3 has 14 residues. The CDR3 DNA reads TGTGCCAGTAGTACGGGACAGGCAGGGCAGCCCCAGCATTTT. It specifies CASSTGQAGQPQHF.

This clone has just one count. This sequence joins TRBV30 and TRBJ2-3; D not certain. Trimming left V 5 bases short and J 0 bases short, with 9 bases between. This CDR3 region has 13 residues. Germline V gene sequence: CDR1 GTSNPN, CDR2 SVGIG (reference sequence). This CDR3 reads CAWDFKSTDTQYF. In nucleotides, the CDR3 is TGTGCCTGGGACTTTAAGAGCACAGATACGCAGTATTTT.

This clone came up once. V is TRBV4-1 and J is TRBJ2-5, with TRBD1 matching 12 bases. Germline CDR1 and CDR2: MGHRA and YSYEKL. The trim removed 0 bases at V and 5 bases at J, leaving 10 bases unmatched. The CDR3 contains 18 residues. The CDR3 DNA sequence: TGCGCCAGCAGCCAAGAATCCTCGGGACAGGGGGCTTTGGAGACCCAGTACTTC. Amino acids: CASSQESSGQGALETQYF.

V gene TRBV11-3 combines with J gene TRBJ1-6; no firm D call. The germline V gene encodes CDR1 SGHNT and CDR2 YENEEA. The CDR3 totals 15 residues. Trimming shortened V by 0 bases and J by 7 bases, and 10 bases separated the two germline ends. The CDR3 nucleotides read TGTGCCAGCAGCTTAGATGGGAGAGCCAATTCACCCCTCCACTTT. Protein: CASSLDGRANSPLHF.

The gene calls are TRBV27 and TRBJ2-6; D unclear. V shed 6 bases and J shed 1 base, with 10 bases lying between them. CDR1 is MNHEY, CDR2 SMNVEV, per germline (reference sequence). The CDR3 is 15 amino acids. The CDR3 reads CASRGWGSGANVLTF. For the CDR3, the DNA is TGTGCCAGCAGGGGTTGGGGATCTGGGGCCAACGTCCTGACTTTC. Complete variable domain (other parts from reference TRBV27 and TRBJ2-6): EAQVTQNPRYLITVTGKKLTVTCSQNMNHEYMSWYRQDPGLGLRQIYYSMNVEVTDKGDVPEGYKVSRKEKRNFPLILESPSPNQTSLYFCASRGWGSGANVLTFGAGSRLTVL.

CDR3 amino acids: CASSGQSNTGELFF. CDR3 nucleotides: TGCGCCAGCAGTGGGCAGTCGAACACCGGGGAGCTGTTTTTT. The rearrangement links TRBV10-1 to TRBJ2-2; D remains ambiguous. Trimming cost V 4 bases and J 0 bases, with 6 bases left between them. Germline V gives CDR1 WNHNN, CDR2 SYGVQD (reference sequence). This CDR3 is 14 amino acids long.

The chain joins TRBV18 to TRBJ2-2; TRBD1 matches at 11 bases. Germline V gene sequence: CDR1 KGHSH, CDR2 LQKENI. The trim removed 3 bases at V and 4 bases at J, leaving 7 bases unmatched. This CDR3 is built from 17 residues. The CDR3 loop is CASSPPAGTGGTGELFF. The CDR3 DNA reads TGTGCCAGCTCACCTCCCGCAGGGACAGGGGGCACCGGGGAGCTGTTTTTT. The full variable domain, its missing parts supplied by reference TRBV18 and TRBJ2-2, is NAGVMQNPRHLVRRRGQEARLRCSPMKGHSHVYWYRQLPEEGLKFMVYLQKENIIDESGMPKERFSAEFPKEGPSILRIQQVVRGDSAAYFCASSPPAGTGGTGELFFGEGSRLTVL.